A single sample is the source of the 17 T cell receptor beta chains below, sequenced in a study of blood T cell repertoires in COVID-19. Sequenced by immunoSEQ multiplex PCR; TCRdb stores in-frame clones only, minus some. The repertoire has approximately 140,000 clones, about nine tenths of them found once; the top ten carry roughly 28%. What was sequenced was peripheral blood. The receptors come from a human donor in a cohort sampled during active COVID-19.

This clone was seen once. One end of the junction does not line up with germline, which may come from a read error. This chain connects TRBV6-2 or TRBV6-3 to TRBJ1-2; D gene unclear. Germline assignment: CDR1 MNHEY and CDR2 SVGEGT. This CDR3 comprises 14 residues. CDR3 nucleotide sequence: TGTGCCAGCAGCTACTCTGGGAGCTTCTATGGCTACACCTTC. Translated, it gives CASSYSGSFYGYTF.

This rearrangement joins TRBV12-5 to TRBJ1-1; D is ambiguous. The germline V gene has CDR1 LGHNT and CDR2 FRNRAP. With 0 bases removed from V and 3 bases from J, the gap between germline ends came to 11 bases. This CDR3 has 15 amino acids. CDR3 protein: CASGLVNSLYTEAFF. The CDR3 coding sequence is TGTGCTAGTGGTTTGGTAAACAGCCTATACACTGAAGCTTTCTTT.

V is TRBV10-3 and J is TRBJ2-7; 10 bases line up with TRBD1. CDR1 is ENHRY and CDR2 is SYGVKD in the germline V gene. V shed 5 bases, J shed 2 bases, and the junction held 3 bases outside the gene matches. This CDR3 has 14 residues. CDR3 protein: CAISRGQGTYEQYF. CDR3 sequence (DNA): TGTGCCATCAGTAGGGGACAGGGGACCTACGAGCAGTACTTC.

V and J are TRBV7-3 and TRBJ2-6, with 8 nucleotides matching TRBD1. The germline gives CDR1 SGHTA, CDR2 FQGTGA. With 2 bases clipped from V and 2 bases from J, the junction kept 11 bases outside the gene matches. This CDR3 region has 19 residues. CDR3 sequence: CASSLGPGTGGTGANVLTF. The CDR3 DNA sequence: TGTGCCAGCAGCTTAGGACCTGGGACAGGCGGCACTGGGGCCAACGTCCTGACTTTC.

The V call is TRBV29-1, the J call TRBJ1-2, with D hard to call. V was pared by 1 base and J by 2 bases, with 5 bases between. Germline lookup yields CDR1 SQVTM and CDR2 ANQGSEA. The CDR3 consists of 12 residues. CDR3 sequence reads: CSVEAGNYGYTF. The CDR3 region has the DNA TGCAGCGTTGAAGCCGGGAACTATGGCTACACCTTC. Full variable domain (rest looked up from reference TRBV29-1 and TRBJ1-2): SAVISQKPSRDICQRGTSLTIQCQVDSQVTMMFWYRQQPGQSLTLIATANQGSEATYESGFVIDKFPISRPNLTFSTLTVSNMSPEDSSIYLCSVEAGNYGYTFGSGTRLTVV.

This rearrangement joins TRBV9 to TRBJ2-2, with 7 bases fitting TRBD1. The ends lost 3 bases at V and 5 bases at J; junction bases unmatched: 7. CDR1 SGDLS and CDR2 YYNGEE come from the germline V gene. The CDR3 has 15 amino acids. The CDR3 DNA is TGTGCCAGCAGCGCACAGGGGATCAGGACCGGGGAGCTGTTTTTT. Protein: CASSAQGIRTGELFF.

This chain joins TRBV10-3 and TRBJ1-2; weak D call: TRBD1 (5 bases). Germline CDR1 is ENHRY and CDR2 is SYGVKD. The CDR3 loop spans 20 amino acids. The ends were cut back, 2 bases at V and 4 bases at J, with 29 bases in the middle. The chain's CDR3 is CAISEPITGTTAEPLYGYTF. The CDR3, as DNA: TGTGCCATCAGTGAGCCGATTACAGGAACGACAGCCGAACCACTCTATGGCTACACCTTC.

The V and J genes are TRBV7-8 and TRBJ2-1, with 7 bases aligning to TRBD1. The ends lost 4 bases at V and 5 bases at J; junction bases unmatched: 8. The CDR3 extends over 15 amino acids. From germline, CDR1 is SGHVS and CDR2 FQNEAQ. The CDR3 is CASSSTGPWDNEQFF. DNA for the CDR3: TGTGCCAGCAGCTCGACAGGGCCGTGGGACAATGAGCAGTTCTTC.

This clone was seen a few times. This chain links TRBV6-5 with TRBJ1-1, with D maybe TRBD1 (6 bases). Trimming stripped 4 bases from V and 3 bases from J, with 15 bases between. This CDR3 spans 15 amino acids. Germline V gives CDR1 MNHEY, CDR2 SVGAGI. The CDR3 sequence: CASSSTTGRDTEAFF. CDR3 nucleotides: TGTGCCAGCAGTTCGACCACAGGGAGGGACACTGAAGCTTTCTTT.

CDR3 loop: CASSLDRGAIGEKLFF. As DNA, the CDR3 is TGTGCCAGCAGCTTAGATCGTGGGGCGATAGGTGAAAAACTGTTTTTT. J is TRBJ1-4 and V is TRBV11-2, with a tentative D call TRBD1 (5 bases). V dropped 0 bases and J dropped 7 bases, with 15 bases sitting between them. CDR1 is SGHAT and CDR2 is FQNNGV in the germline V gene. This CDR3 region has 16 residues.

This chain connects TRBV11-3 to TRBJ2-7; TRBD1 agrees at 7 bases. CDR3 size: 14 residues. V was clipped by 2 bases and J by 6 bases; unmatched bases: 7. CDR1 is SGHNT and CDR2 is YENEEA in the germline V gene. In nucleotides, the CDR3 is TGTGCCAGCAGCTTACACAGGGGAACGGTCGAGCAGTACTTC. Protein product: CASSLHRGTVEQYF.

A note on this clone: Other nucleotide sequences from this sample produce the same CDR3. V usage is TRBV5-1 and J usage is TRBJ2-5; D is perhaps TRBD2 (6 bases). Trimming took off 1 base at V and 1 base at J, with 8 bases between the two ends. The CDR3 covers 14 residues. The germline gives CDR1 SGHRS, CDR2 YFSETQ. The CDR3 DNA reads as TGCGCCAGCAGCTTGATGGGGGGCCAAGAGACCCAGTACTTC. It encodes CASSLMGGQETQYF.

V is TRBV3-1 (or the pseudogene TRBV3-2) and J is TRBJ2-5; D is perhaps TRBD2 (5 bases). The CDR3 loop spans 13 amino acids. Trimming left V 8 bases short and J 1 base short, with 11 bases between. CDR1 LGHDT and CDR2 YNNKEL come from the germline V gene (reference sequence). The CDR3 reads CASVSGSQETQYF. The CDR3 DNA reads TGTGCCAGCGTTAGTGGGAGCCAAGAGACCCAGTACTTC.

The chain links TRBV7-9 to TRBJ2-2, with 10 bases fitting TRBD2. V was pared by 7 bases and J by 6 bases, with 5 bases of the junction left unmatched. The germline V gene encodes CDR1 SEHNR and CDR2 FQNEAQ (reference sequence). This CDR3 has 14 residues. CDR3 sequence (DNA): TGTGCCAGCACCTCCGGGACTAGCGCCGGGGAGCTGTTTTTT. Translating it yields CASTSGTSAGELFF.

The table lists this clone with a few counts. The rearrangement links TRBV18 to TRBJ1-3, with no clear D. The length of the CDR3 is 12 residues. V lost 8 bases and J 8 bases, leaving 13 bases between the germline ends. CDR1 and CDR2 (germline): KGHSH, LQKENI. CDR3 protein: CASGPSKDTIYF. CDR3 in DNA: TGTGCCAGCGGGCCAAGTAAGGACACCATATATTTT.

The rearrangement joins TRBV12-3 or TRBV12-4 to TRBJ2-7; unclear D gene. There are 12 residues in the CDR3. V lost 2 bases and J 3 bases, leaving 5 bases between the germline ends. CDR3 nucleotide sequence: TGTGCCAGCAGTTTATCCCTCTACGAGCAGTACTTC. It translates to CASSLSLYEQYF.

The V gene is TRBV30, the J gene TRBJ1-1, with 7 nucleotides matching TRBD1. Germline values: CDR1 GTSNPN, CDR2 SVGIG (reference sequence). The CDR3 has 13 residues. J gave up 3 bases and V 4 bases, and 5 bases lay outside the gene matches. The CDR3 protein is CAWTGGRYTEAFF. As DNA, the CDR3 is TGTGCCTGGACAGGGGGAAGGTACACTGAAGCTTTCTTT. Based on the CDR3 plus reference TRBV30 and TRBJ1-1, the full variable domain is SQTIHQWPATLVQPVGSPLSLECTVEGTSNPNLYWYRQAAGRGLQLLFYSVGIGQISSEVPQNLSASRPQDRQFILSSKKLLLSDSGFYLCAWTGGRYTEAFFGQGTRLTVV.